This T cell receptor (beta chain) came from a study of blood T cell repertoires in COVID-19. The V gene's germline CDR1 is WNHNN and CDR2 SYGVQD (reference sequence). The CDR3 runs to 15 residues. Trimming cost V 3 bases and J 3 bases; bases outside gene matches: 5. Per the original data handling: Estimation of nucleated cell counts relied on the amplification of reference gene primers. Method: immunoSEQ multiplex PCR; TCRdb's copy keeps in-frame clones and lacks some. The DNA gave D and trimming, while V, J and clone size come from that table. This table holds roughly 90,000 clones, around four fifths found once.

Material for sequencing was peripheral blood. This clonotype was obtained from an older woman with acute or convalescent COVID-19. This sequence joins TRBV10-1 and TRBJ2-5, with 9 bases identical to TRBD1. The CDR3 protein is CASSDPTGGKETQYF. Here the CDR3 DNA reads TGCGCCAGCAGTGACCCGACAGGGGGTAAAGAGACCCAGTACTTC.